These T cell receptor beta chains were read from a single sample in a study of PD-1 blockade in mismatch repair-deficient tumors. The method was immunoSEQ multiplex PCR; TCRdb's version includes in-frame clones alone and lacks a portion of them. The profile shows around 100,000 clones, over 60% of them singletons. The material sequenced was peripheral blood, taken roughly 13 months after starting pembrolizumab. Every receptor here comes from an adult with mismatch repair-deficient cancer. The CDR3 runs from the conserved cysteine through the conserved F or W. Fields, in order: D gene, J gene, V gene, clone size, CDR3 DNA, CDR3 protein. A D gene is named only where the DNA matches it firmly. Not all rows give a size; the values are once, few, many and, for expanded clones, a class.

d_gene: .; j_gene: TRBJ1-1; v_gene: TRBV30; abundance: .; CDR3nt: TGTGCCTGGAGTTTCCGAACAGGAGACACTGAAGCTTTCTTT; CDR3aa: CAWSFRTGDTEAFF
d_gene: .; j_gene: TRBJ1-2; v_gene: TRBV5-6; abundance: .; CDR3nt: TGTGCCAGCAGCCTCCTCACTAAAGGCTACACCTTC; CDR3aa: CASSLLTKGYTF
d_gene: TRBD2; j_gene: TRBJ2-7; v_gene: TRBV4-1; abundance: .; CDR3nt: TGCGCCAGCAGCCAACAGCGGGGGAACGAGCAGTACTTC; CDR3aa: CASSQQRGNEQYF
d_gene: .; j_gene: TRBJ2-1; v_gene: TRBV5-6; abundance: .; CDR3nt: TGTGCCAGCAGCCTTGCCCCTGGACAGGAGCAGTTCTTC; CDR3aa: CASSLAPGQEQFF
d_gene: TRBD1; j_gene: TRBJ1-1; v_gene: TRBV6-5; abundance: .; CDR3nt: TGTGCCAGCAGTTATTCGACAGGGGTGGGAGCTTTCTTT; CDR3aa: CASSYSTGVGAFF
d_gene: .; j_gene: TRBJ1-5; v_gene: TRBV7-2; abundance: many; CDR3nt: TGTGCCAGCAGCCCTCAATCGGGGGGCCCAAATCAGCCCCAGCATTTT; CDR3aa: CASSPQSGGPNQPQHF
d_gene: TRBD1; j_gene: TRBJ1-1; v_gene: TRBV7-9; abundance: .; CDR3nt: TGTGCCAGCAGCTTAGGTCAGGGGGTCTACACTGAAGCTTTCTTT; CDR3aa: CASSLGQGVYTEAFF
d_gene: .; j_gene: TRBJ2-1; v_gene: TRBV7-2; abundance: .; CDR3nt: TGTGCCAGCAGTTCCCGCCGGGACCTTTACAATGAGCAGTTCTTC; CDR3aa: CASSSRRDLYNEQFF
d_gene: .; j_gene: TRBJ2-5; v_gene: TRBV5-1; abundance: .; CDR3nt: TGCGCCAGCAGCTTGGCCGGCGGGTCGGGGGAGACCCAGTACTTC; CDR3aa: CASSLAGGSGETQYF
d_gene: .; j_gene: TRBJ1-2; v_gene: TRBV28; abundance: .; CDR3nt: TGTGCCAGCAGTTCCCGAGTGGGAGGGTCTAACTATGGCTACACCTTC; CDR3aa: CASSSRVGGSNYGYTF
d_gene: TRBD1; j_gene: TRBJ1-2; v_gene: TRBV7-2; abundance: .; CDR3nt: TGTGCCAGCAGCCTTGGCGCAGGGGGGGGCTACACCTTC; CDR3aa: CASSLGAGGGYTF
d_gene: .; j_gene: TRBJ2-3; v_gene: TRBV7-8; abundance: .; CDR3nt: TGTGCCAGCAGTTCGAGCGGAGATACGCAGTATTTT; CDR3aa: CASSSSGDTQYF
d_gene: .; j_gene: TRBJ1-1; v_gene: TRBV7-2; abundance: many; CDR3nt: TGTGCCAGCAGCTTAGGGCCGGCTACTGAAGCTTTCTTT; CDR3aa: CASSLGPATEAFF
d_gene: TRBD2; j_gene: TRBJ2-3; v_gene: TRBV7-2; abundance: .; CDR3nt: TGTGCCAGCAGCGGCGGACTAGCGGGAGGAGGGACGCAGTATTTT; CDR3aa: CASSGGLAGGGTQYF
d_gene: TRBD2; j_gene: TRBJ2-5; v_gene: TRBV28; abundance: .; CDR3nt: TGTGCCAGCAGTTCGCCCACTAGCGGGAGGCAAGAGACCCAGTACTTC; CDR3aa: CASSSPTSGRQETQYF
d_gene: .; j_gene: TRBJ2-2; v_gene: TRBV5-1; abundance: .; CDR3nt: TGCGCCAGCAGCATTTCTCGGGAGCGGTACACCGGGGAGCTGTTTTTT; CDR3aa: CASSISRERYTGELFF
d_gene: .; j_gene: TRBJ2-1; v_gene: TRBV5-6; abundance: .; CDR3nt: TGTGCCAGCAGCTGGACACCCCGGAGCTCCTACAATGAGCAGTTCTTC; CDR3aa: CASSWTPRSSYNEQFF
d_gene: .; j_gene: TRBJ2-3; v_gene: TRBV28; abundance: .; CDR3nt: TGTGCCAGCAGTTTACTAGCGCGGGATACGCAGTATTTT; CDR3aa: CASSLLARDTQYF
d_gene: .; j_gene: TRBJ2-7; v_gene: TRBV5-4; abundance: .; CDR3nt: TGTGCCAGCAGCAGTGGGTCCTACGAGCAGTACTTC; CDR3aa: CASSSGSYEQYF
d_gene: .; j_gene: TRBJ1-5; v_gene: TRBV7-2; abundance: .; CDR3nt: TGTGCCAGCAGCTTAGTCTCCCGCGGACAGTATAGCAATCAGCCCCAGCATTTT; CDR3aa: CASSLVSRGQYSNQPQHF
d_gene: .; j_gene: TRBJ2-7; v_gene: TRBV4-1; abundance: .; CDR3nt: TGCGCCAGCAGCCAAGATTTGGCAGGGGGGATCTACGAGCAGTACTTC; CDR3aa: CASSQDLAGGIYEQYF
d_gene: TRBD2; j_gene: TRBJ2-1; v_gene: TRBV14; abundance: .; CDR3nt: TGTGCCAGCAGCCACCTAGCGGGAGGCCACTACAATGAGCAGTTCTTC; CDR3aa: CASSHLAGGHYNEQFF
d_gene: TRBD1; j_gene: TRBJ2-2; v_gene: TRBV6-1; abundance: .; CDR3nt: TGTGCCAGCAGCGAACTGACAGGGGTTAACACCGGGGAGCTGTTTTTT; CDR3aa: CASSELTGVNTGELFF
d_gene: .; j_gene: TRBJ2-7; v_gene: TRBV7-2; abundance: .; CDR3nt: TGTGCCAGCAGCTTATGGGAGGACTCCTACGAGCAGTACTTC; CDR3aa: CASSLWEDSYEQYF
d_gene: .; j_gene: TRBJ2-5; v_gene: TRBV13; abundance: .; CDR3nt: TGTGCCAGCAGCTCGGAAGGGGAGAGGGAGACCCAGTACTTC; CDR3aa: CASSSEGERETQYF
d_gene: .; j_gene: TRBJ2-1; v_gene: TRBV7-3; abundance: .; CDR3nt: TGTGCCAGCAGCTTAATCAGGGATCCCTACAATGAGCAGTTCTTC; CDR3aa: CASSLIRDPYNEQFF
d_gene: .; j_gene: TRBJ2-7; v_gene: TRBV4-1; abundance: .; CDR3nt: TGTGCCAGCAGCTTAGTTTCTGGGGCGGGCGAGCAGTACTTC; CDR3aa: CASSLVSGAGEQYF
d_gene: .; j_gene: TRBJ2-3; v_gene: TRBV9; abundance: .; CDR3nt: TGTGCCAGCAGCTCCGGGGTAGCAGATGACACAGATACGCAGTATTTT; CDR3aa: CASSSGVADDTDTQYF
d_gene: TRBD2; j_gene: TRBJ2-3; v_gene: TRBV19; abundance: .; CDR3nt: TGTGCCAGTAGTCACACTAGCGGATCTAGCACAGATACGCAGTATTTT; CDR3aa: CASSHTSGSSTDTQYF
d_gene: TRBD1; j_gene: TRBJ2-1; v_gene: TRBV29-1; abundance: once; CDR3nt: TGCAGCGCACGGACAGGGGCCTACAATGAGCAGTTCTTC; CDR3aa: CSARTGAYNEQFF
d_gene: .; j_gene: TRBJ2-1; v_gene: TRBV9; abundance: .; CDR3nt: TGTGCCAGCAGCGTAGATGAGGGATCCTACAATGAGCAGTTCTTC; CDR3aa: CASSVDEGSYNEQFF
d_gene: .; j_gene: TRBJ1-3; v_gene: TRBV5-1; abundance: .; CDR3nt: TGCGCCAGCAGCCCGGGGGCTGGAAACACCATATATTTT; CDR3aa: CASSPGAGNTIYF
d_gene: .; j_gene: TRBJ1-2; v_gene: TRBV5-1; abundance: few; CDR3nt: TGCGCCAGCAGTCCCGAGGTTACAGGTTATGGCTACACCTTC; CDR3aa: CASSPEVTGYGYTF
d_gene: TRBD1; j_gene: TRBJ2-7; v_gene: TRBV7-2; abundance: .; CDR3nt: TGTGCCAGCACCAAGAGGGGGCGTGTCGGTTCCTCCTACGAGCAGTACTTC; CDR3aa: CASTKRGRVGSSYEQYF
d_gene: TRBD1; j_gene: TRBJ1-5; v_gene: TRBV5-6; abundance: .; CDR3nt: TGTGCCAGCGCGAACGGGACAGGGAGTGTCGTGGGTCAGCCCCAGCATTTT; CDR3aa: CASANGTGSVVGQPQHF
d_gene: TRBD2; j_gene: TRBJ2-7; v_gene: TRBV9; abundance: .; CDR3nt: TGTGCCAGCAGCGTATCGTCTAGCGGGGCCTACGAGCAGTACTTC; CDR3aa: CASSVSSSGAYEQYF
d_gene: .; j_gene: TRBJ2-6; v_gene: TRBV19; abundance: .; CDR3nt: TGTAGGAGGGGGCGAGGGGCCAACGTCCTGACTTTC; CDR3aa: CRRGRGANVLTF
d_gene: .; j_gene: TRBJ2-1; v_gene: TRBV30; abundance: .; CDR3nt: TGTGCCTGGAGTGGATCTGCATACAATGAGCAGTTCTTC; CDR3aa: CAWSGSAYNEQFF
d_gene: .; j_gene: TRBJ2-3; v_gene: TRBV21-1; abundance: .; CDR3nt: TGTGCCAGCACCAGAAGAGGAAGCGGGAGATGCGATACGCAGTATTTT; CDR3aa: CASTRRGSGRCDTQYF
d_gene: .; j_gene: TRBJ1-2; v_gene: TRBV10-3; abundance: .; CDR3nt: TGTGCCATCCGTATAGGGACCTATGGCTACACCTTC; CDR3aa: CAIRIGTYGYTF